These 5 T cell receptor beta chains share one sample of origin, sequenced in a study of blood T cell repertoires in COVID-19. Sequencing used immunoSEQ multiplex PCR; TCRdb keeps in-frame clones, though not all of them. Of approximately 11,000 clones listed, about 83% were seen once; the top ten hold under 40%. Sequenced: peripheral blood. The origin of the receptors is a man between 50 and 59 years old with active COVID-19.

This clone was seen a single time. The chain is built from TRBV4-1 and TRBJ2-3; 7 positions match TRBD2. There are 19 residues in the CDR3. V was pared by 0 bases and J by 3 bases, with 15 bases of the junction left unmatched. CDR1 is MGHRA and CDR2 is YSYEKL in the germline V gene. The CDR3 region is CASSQDFPGAPRGTDTQYF. DNA for the CDR3: TGCGCCAGCAGCCAAGATTTCCCGGGAGCCCCGCGGGGGACAGATACGCAGTATTTT.

This clone is a singleton in its sample. The chain carries TRBV18 and TRBJ2-2, with TRBD2 matching over 13 bases. Germline lookup yields CDR1 KGHSH and CDR2 LQKENI. Losses at the gene ends were 8 bases for V and 7 bases for J; bases not matched to a gene: 7. The CDR3 loop spans 15 amino acids. The CDR3 coding sequence is TGTGCCAGCCGACTAGCGGGAGGTTACGGCGGGGAGCTGTTTTTT. Translating it yields CASRLAGGYGGELFF.

V and J are TRBV19 and TRBJ1-5; TRBD1 aligns across 8 bases. J was trimmed by 2 bases and V by 3 bases; bases with no gene match: 9. This CDR3 spans 17 amino acids. Germline V lookup: CDR1 LNHDA, CDR2 SQIVND (reference sequence). The CDR3 here is CASSMWQGAHGNQPQHF. The CDR3, as DNA: TGTGCCAGTAGTATGTGGCAGGGGGCGCATGGCAATCAGCCCCAGCATTTT.

The rearrangement uses TRBV5-4 and TRBJ2-1, with 11 bases fitting TRBD2. The CDR3 extends over 15 amino acids. Germline lookup yields CDR1 SGHNT and CDR2 YYREEE (reference sequence). Losses at the gene ends were 3 bases for V and 5 bases for J; bases not matched to a gene: 4. DNA for the CDR3: TGTGCCAGCAGCTGGGGGGGACTAGCGGACAATGAGCAGTTCTTC. Amino acid sequence: CASSWGGLADNEQFF.

The V call is TRBV3-1 (or the pseudogene TRBV3-2), the J call TRBJ2-1, with D possibly matching TRBD1 (6 bases). CDR3 length: 12 residues. V lost 3 bases to trimming and J lost 14 bases, with 14 bases between them. The germline V gene encodes CDR1 LGHDT and CDR2 YNNKEL (reference sequence). CDR3 coding DNA: TGTGCCAGCAGCCATGCACAGGGTCACGAGTTCTTC. Its protein product is CASSHAQGHEFF.